This T cell receptor beta chain originates from a study of blood T cells in healthy people across ages. For this clonotype: The target antigen is unknown.

The trim removed 4 bases at V and 0 bases at J, leaving 8 bases unmatched. The CDR3 length is 16 residues. The V gene's germline CDR1 is MNHEY and CDR2 SVGAGI. PCR was performed a second time for about 6 to 11 cycles using a sample-barcoded 5' primer and a J-beta primer mix. Tags on each cDNA molecule came from a template-switch adaptor with 12 random nucleotides. TCRdb called the 5' RACE reads again in MiXCR, with one record for every CDR3 protein. The data show 1,100,000 or so distinct CDR3 sequences, with more than 40% seen just once and approximately 20% held by the top ten. Whole-study results and caveats: TCR beta diversity, measured per million T cells, fell in a roughly linear way with age. Both naive CD4+ cell counts and diversity were greater in long-lived donors than in aged donors. Unsorted PBMC input precluded a conclusive naive versus antigen-experienced comparison.

This chain uses TRBV6-5 with TRBJ2-7; TRBD1 matches at 8 bases. The sample consisted of blood. This receptor was taken from a woman aged 60-75 years in good health. In DNA, the CDR3 is TGTGCCAGCAGTTCTCCCAGGACAGGGAGCTCCTACGAGCAGTACTTC. It codes for CASSSPRTGSSYEQYF.